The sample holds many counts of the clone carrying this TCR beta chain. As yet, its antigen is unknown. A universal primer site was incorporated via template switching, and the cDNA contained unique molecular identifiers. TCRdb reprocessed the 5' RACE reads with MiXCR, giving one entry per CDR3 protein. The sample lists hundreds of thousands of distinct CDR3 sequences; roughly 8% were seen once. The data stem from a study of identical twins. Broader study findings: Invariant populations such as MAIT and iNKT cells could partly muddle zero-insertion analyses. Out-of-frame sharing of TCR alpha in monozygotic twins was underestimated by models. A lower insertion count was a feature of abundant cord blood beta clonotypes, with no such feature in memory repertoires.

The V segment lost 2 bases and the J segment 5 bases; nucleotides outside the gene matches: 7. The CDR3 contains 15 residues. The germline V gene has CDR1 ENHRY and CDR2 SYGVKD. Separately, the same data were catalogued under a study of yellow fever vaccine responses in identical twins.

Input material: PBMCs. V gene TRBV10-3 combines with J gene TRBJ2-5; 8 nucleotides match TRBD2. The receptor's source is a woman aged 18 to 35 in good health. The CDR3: CAISEVRGGQETQYF. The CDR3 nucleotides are TGTGCCATCAGTGAGGTCCGGGGGGGCCAGGAGACCCAGTACTTC.